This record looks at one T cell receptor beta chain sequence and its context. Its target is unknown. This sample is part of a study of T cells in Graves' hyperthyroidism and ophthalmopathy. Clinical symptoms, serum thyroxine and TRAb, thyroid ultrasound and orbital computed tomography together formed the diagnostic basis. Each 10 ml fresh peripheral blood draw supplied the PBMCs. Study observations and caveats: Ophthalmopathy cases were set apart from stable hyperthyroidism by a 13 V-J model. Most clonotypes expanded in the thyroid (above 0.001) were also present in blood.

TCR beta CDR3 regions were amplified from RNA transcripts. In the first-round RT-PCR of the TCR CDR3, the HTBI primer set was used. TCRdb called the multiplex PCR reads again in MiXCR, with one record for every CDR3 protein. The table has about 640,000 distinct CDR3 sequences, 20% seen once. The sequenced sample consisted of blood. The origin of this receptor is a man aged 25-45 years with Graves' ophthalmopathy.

In DNA form, the CDR3 reads TGTGCCAGCAGCCGGGTCATGAGGACAGATACGCAGTATTTT. It yields the protein CASSRVMRTDTQYF. This chain joins TRBV11-2 and TRBJ2-3, with no clear D. Germline V lookup: CDR1 SGHAT, CDR2 FQNNGV. V lost 5 bases and J lost 3, with 12 bases in between. The CDR3 runs 14 residues.